This entry lists 3 T cell receptor beta chains sequenced from one sample in a study of T-cell reconstitution after alpha-beta-depleted transplantation in children. The authors prepared the TCRbeta library with unique molecular identifiers. TCRdb reanalysed the PCR reads using MiXCR and keeps one entry per CDR3 protein. The repertoire has nearly 400,000 distinct CDR3 sequences, about 20% of them found once; the top ten carry 3.8%. The sequencing here drew on PBMCs from the stem cell graft donor, taken from the stem cell graft. These receptors all stem from a human donor who donated a stem cell graft to a child with acute myeloid leukemia.

The J gene is TRBJ2-7, the V gene TRBV4-1; the match to TRBD2 covers 10 bases. Germline CDR1 MGHRA, CDR2 YSYEKL. The CDR3 extends over 17 amino acids. V gave up 4 bases and J gave up 0 bases; unmatched junction bases: 9. The CDR3 bases are TGCGCCAGCAGCCTTACTCCCCCTAGCGGGAGCTCCTACGAGCAGTACTTC. Its translation is CASSLTPPSGSSYEQYF.

This clonotype has a single count. V is TRBV3-1 and J is TRBJ2-1; TRBD1 might be the D (6 bases). The CDR3 is made up of 15 amino acids. Germline CDR1 is LGHDT and CDR2 is YNNKEL (reference sequence). V was shortened by 2 bases and J by 1 base, with 9 bases between the two germline ends. CDR3 region: CASSQTTGSYNEQFF. DNA of the CDR3: TGTGCCAGCAGCCAAACTACAGGGTCCTACAATGAGCAGTTCTTC.

This clonotype was observed many times. This rearrangement joins TRBV27 to TRBJ1-1, with TRBD1 matching over 8 bases. V trimming: 3 bases; J trimming: 0 bases; junction bases outside the gene matches: 6. The CDR3 has 16 residues. CDR1 and CDR2 (germline): MNHEY, SMNVEV (reference sequence). DNA of the CDR3: TGTGCCAGCAGTTTTCACGGACAGGGTTTGAACACTGAAGCTTTCTTT. This codes for CASSFHGQGLNTEAFF.